A selection of T cell receptor beta chains follows, all from one sample in a study of T-cell reconstitution after alpha-beta-depleted transplantation in children. In TCRdb, the PCR reads were re-called with MiXCR into one record per CDR3 protein. The sample lists around 100,000 distinct CDR3 sequences; over 9% were seen once. The input for sequencing was PBMCs, taken before TCRalphabeta/CD19-depleted stem cell transplant. The receptors were gathered from a boy between 2 and 10 years old with acute lymphoblastic leukemia, due to receive a stem cell transplant. CDR3s leave out the opening cysteine and the closing phenylalanine or tryptophan. Each record gives: J gene, V gene, CDR3 protein.

>TRBJ2-1|TRBV6-1
ASSELAGSYNEQF
>TRBJ1-1|TRBV29-1
SVVRYLSEGAF
>TRBJ1-2|TRBV7-9
ASNGGSQGLLRNGYT
>TRBJ2-7|TRBV28
ASRVAWEGPSEQY
>TRBJ2-4|TRBV11-2
ASSLGFKREGPGNIQY
>TRBJ2-3|TRBV20-1
SARTSGRTDTQY
>TRBJ2-1|TRBV6-5
ASSYSGAISGDNEQF
>TRBJ2-7|TRBV11-2
ASSQTSGRATSYEQY
>TRBJ2-1|TRBV2
ASTLSGREYGDEQF
>TRBJ2-1|TRBV5-1
ASSAYPAGLGSYNEQF
>TRBJ1-1|TRBV5-1
ASSLVLWNTEAF
>TRBJ1-2|TRBV6-1
ASREGGRSYGYT
>TRBJ1-6|TRBV12-3/TRBV12-4
ASTVTGGLSPLH
>TRBJ2-7|TRBV15
STSREGGPYEQY
>TRBJ2-1|TRBV27
ASSLYRVELYNEQF
>TRBJ1-4|TRBV7-6
ASSLAPGGGYEKLF
>TRBJ1-1|TRBV7-9
ASSGDGGARDTEAF
>TRBJ2-7|TRBV7-9
ASSSWIFPSYEQY
>TRBJ2-5|TRBV5-1
ASSHGGIETQY
>TRBJ2-1|TRBV29-1
SGQRGSYNEQF
>TRBJ1-1|TRBV19
ASSMGRMNTEAF